One sample yielded the 30 T cell receptor beta chains listed below, sequenced in a study of T cells in Graves' hyperthyroidism and ophthalmopathy. Amplified regions were TCR beta CDR3 sequences from RNA transcripts. HTBI primers were the set used in a first-round RT-PCR of the TCR CDR3. TCRdb redid the calling of the multiplex PCR reads with MiXCR, one entry per CDR3 protein. Of hundreds of thousands of distinct CDR3 sequences in the sample, approximately 24% were seen once. What was sequenced was blood. Receptors originate from a woman aged 25 to 39 with Graves' ophthalmopathy.

This clonotype was picked up many times. This sequence joins TRBV11-2 and TRBJ2-2; 7 nucleotides line up with TRBD2. Germline values: CDR1 SGHAT, CDR2 FQNNGV. The CDR3 covers 18 residues. With V trimmed by 4 bases and J by 1 base, 12 bases remained unmatched. Here the CDR3 reads CASSYPGGGVVNTGELFF. CDR3 nucleotide sequence: TGTGCCAGCAGCTACCCCGGGGGAGGGGTGGTGAACACCGGGGAGCTGTTTTTT.

This clonotype was seen repeatedly, ten times or more. The chain recombines TRBV7-9 with TRBJ1-2, with 7 bases that match TRBD1. The CDR3 runs 13 residues. The junction had 6 bases not matched to a gene; V was cut back by 5 bases and J by 6 bases. The germline gives CDR1 SEHNR, CDR2 FQNEAQ (reference sequence). CDR3 coding DNA: TGTGCCAGCAGCATAACAGGGGAGGATGGCTACACCTTC. This gives the protein CASSITGEDGYTF.

This chain uses TRBV20-1 with TRBJ1-1, with no clear D. CDR3 length: 14 amino acids. Germline loops: CDR1 DFQATT, CDR2 SNEGSKA (reference sequence). V dropped 3 bases and J dropped 5 bases, with 16 bases sitting between them. The CDR3: CSARHLLRGTEAFF. The DNA of the CDR3 is TGCAGTGCTAGGCATTTACTCCGGGGTACTGAAGCTTTCTTT.

The sample holds many counts of this clonotype. The CDR3, as DNA: TGTGCCAGCAGTCTTACGCGTTATCAGGGGAGTGGAAACACCATATATTTT. This encodes CASSLTRYQGSGNTIYF. V usage is TRBV6-4 and J usage is TRBJ1-3; D possibly corresponds to TRBD1 (6 bases). CDR3 length: 17 residues. Germline lookup yields CDR1 MRHNA and CDR2 SNTAGT. The V and J ends lost 5 bases and 3 bases respectively, with 20 bases between them.

The chain is built from TRBV6-5 and TRBJ2-7; perhaps TRBD2 as D (6 bases). The CDR3 has 14 amino acids. Germline V gene lookup returns CDR1 MNHEY and CDR2 SVGAGI. V lost 4 bases and J lost 7, with 17 bases in between. This chain's CDR3 is CASSSTSSRGEQYF. CDR3 DNA sequence: TGTGCCAGCAGTTCCACTAGCTCCCGGGGAGAGCAGTACTTC.

This clonotype was counted many times. CDR3 sequence: CSARDHRGGDTIYF. The CDR3 bases are TGCAGTGCTAGAGATCACAGGGGTGGTGACACCATATATTTT. The V and J genes are TRBV20-1 and TRBJ1-3, with TRBD1 identical over 7 bases. Germline CDR1 and CDR2: DFQATT and SNEGSKA (reference sequence). With 0 bases clipped from V and 8 bases from J, the junction kept 7 bases outside the gene matches. CDR3 length equals 14 residues.

This clonotype occurred many times. The chain uses TRBV7-9 and TRBJ1-1, with 9 bases aligning to TRBD1. This CDR3 is built from 14 residues. Trimming cost V 5 bases and J 8 bases; bases outside gene matches: 9. CDR1 and CDR2 from the germline V gene are SEHNR and FQNEAQ (reference sequence). The CDR3 region has the DNA TGTGCCAGCAGCCCCTTCGGACAGGGGTCGGAAGCTTTCTTT. Amino acid sequence: CASSPFGQGSEAFF.

This clonotype was detected many times. The V gene is TRBV6-1, the J gene TRBJ1-1; 8 nucleotides line up with TRBD1. V trimming: 5 bases; J trimming: 4 bases; junction bases outside the gene matches: 12. Germline V gene data show CDR1 as MNHNS and CDR2 as SASEGT. The CDR3 contains 16 residues. CDR3 sequence: CASSPTGAGMGTEAFF. The CDR3 coding sequence is TGTGCCAGCAGTCCGACAGGGGCCGGAATGGGCACTGAAGCTTTCTTT.

This clonotype was seen many times. This chain joins TRBV6-2 or TRBV6-3 and TRBJ1-5; D gene unclear. CDR1 and CDR2 from the germline V gene are MNHEY and SVGEGT. CDR3 size: 14 residues. V dropped 0 bases and J dropped 6 bases, with 9 bases sitting between them. The CDR3 reads CASSYSGSGQPQHF. The CDR3 DNA reads as TGTGCCAGCAGTTACTCAGGGTCGGGTCAGCCCCAGCATTTT.

This clonotype was detected ten times or more. The chain employs TRBV12-3 or TRBV12-4 and TRBJ2-2; 8 bases align to TRBD1. Germline trimming cut 5 bases from V and 5 bases from J; bases unmatched to any gene: 7. This CDR3 has 15 residues. DNA of the CDR3: TGTGCCAGCAGTGCCAGGGGGCGGGGTACCGGGGAGCTGTTTTTT. Translation: CASSARGRGTGELFF.

This clonotype was recorded a few times. The V gene is TRBV6-1, the J gene TRBJ1-2; TRBD1 matches at 8 bases. The CDR3 runs 14 residues. Trimming removed 6 bases from V and 5 bases from J; junction bases left unmatched: 8. Germline V gene sequence: CDR1 MNHNS, CDR2 SASEGT. The DNA of the CDR3 is TGTGCCAGCAGCCCGACAGGGGCGCAGTATGGCTACACCTTC. Protein: CASSPTGAQYGYTF.

This clonotype occurred many times. The chain carries TRBV5-1 and TRBJ2-2, with TRBD1 identical over 7 bases. Germline CDR1 and CDR2: SGHRS and YFSETQ. V lost 2 bases and J lost 3; bases outside the gene matches: 4. This CDR3 is built from 15 residues. In DNA, the CDR3 is TGCGCCAGCAGCTTCTGGGACAGCGACACCGGGGAGCTGTTTTTT. Its translation: CASSFWDSDTGELFF.

This clonotype was observed many times. The J gene is TRBJ1-5, the V gene TRBV19; D is possibly TRBD1 (5 bases). Germline CDR1 and CDR2: LNHDA and SQIVND (reference sequence). The CDR3 contains 15 residues. V lost 3 bases, J lost 6 bases, and 15 bases lay in between. The CDR3 sequence is CASSMGQGRGQPQHF. The DNA for the CDR3 is TGTGCCAGTAGTATGGGGCAGGGTCGCGGTCAGCCCCAGCATTTT.

The rearrangement joins TRBV12-3 or TRBV12-4 to TRBJ1-3; no clear D. The CDR3 spans 18 residues. Trimming cost V 2 bases and J 0 bases, with 17 bases left between them. The CDR3 DNA sequence: TGTGCCAGCAGTTTAATCGGCAGACTGCTACACTCTGGAAACACCATATATTTT. Translated: CASSLIGRLLHSGNTIYF.

The chain has TRBV20-1 and TRBJ1-2; D call uncertain. This CDR3 region has 8 residues. Germline values: CDR1 DFQATT, CDR2 SNEGSKA (reference sequence). V lost 7 bases to trimming and J lost 7 bases, with 4 bases between them. The CDR3 sequence is CSGIGYTF. As DNA, the CDR3 is TGCAGTGGGATTGGCTACACCTTC.

This clonotype was observed many times. The chain joins TRBV6-2 or TRBV6-3 to TRBJ1-2; D gene unclear. This CDR3 comprises 13 residues. V lost 6 bases and J lost 8, with 16 bases in between. Germline CDR1 and CDR2: MNHEY and SVGEGT. CDR3 sequence: CASSQDAPPGYTF. CDR3 sequence (DNA): TGTGCCAGCAGCCAGGACGCCCCTCCCGGCTACACCTTC.

This sequence joins TRBV6-1 and TRBJ2-7; 11 bases are shared with TRBD2. V lost 4 bases to trimming and J lost 6 bases; unmatched junction nucleotides: 2. Germline CDR1 is MNHNS and CDR2 is SASEGT. The CDR3 contains 13 residues. The CDR3: CASSGSGRGEQYF. The CDR3, as DNA: TGTGCCAGCAGTGGTAGCGGGAGGGGCGAGCAGTACTTC.

This clonotype was detected a few times. The gene calls are TRBV6-5 and TRBJ1-1, with unresolved D. CDR1 MNHEY and CDR2 SVGAGI come from the germline V gene. The CDR3 has 14 amino acids. V lost 2 bases to trimming and J lost 4 bases, with 11 bases between them. As DNA, the CDR3 is TGTGCCAGCAGTTACCCCCCTCGCATCACTGAAGCTTTCTTT. Residues: CASSYPPRITEAFF.

The V call is TRBV6-1, the J call TRBJ2-2; TRBD2 agrees at 7 bases. There are 17 residues in the CDR3. Germline lookup yields CDR1 MNHNS and CDR2 SASEGT. Trimming took 8 bases from V and 1 from J; bases not matched to a gene: 13. DNA of the CDR3: TGTGCCAGCCCTCTACCCGGGCTAGCGGTGAACACCGGGGAGCTGTTTTTT. Amino acids: CASPLPGLAVNTGELFF.

The J gene is TRBJ1-5, the V gene TRBV20-1; D gene unclear. From germline, CDR1 is DFQATT and CDR2 SNEGSKA (reference sequence). CDR3 size: 13 residues. V was clipped by 3 bases and J by 2 bases, with 8 bases between them. In DNA, the CDR3 is TGCAGTGCTAGCGGTCGCGGCAATCAGCCCCAGCATTTT. Translating gives CSASGRGNQPQHF.

The gene calls are TRBV7-8 and TRBJ1-2; no clear D. This CDR3 has 14 residues. CDR1 SGHVS and CDR2 FQNEAQ come from the germline V gene. The V end was cut by 1 base, the J end by 2 bases, with 8 bases between. The CDR3 loop is CASSLVGRNYGYTF. CDR3 bases: TGTGCCAGCAGCTTAGTGGGCAGAAACTATGGCTACACCTTC.

This clonotype was counted between two and nine times. The chain recombines TRBV28 with TRBJ2-7; D not resolved. V dropped 5 bases and J dropped 1 base, with 12 bases sitting between them. The V gene's germline CDR1 is MDHEN and CDR2 SYDVKM. The CDR3 is 14 amino acids. The CDR3 protein is CASSGQMGSYEQYF. CDR3 coding DNA: TGTGCCAGCAGTGGCCAGATGGGGTCCTACGAGCAGTACTTC.

This clonotype was detected many times. One end of the junction varies from germline; a read error may be responsible. The chain uses TRBV28 and TRBJ2-4; 7 bases match TRBD1. CDR1 is MDHEN and CDR2 is SYDVKM in the germline V gene. The CDR3 is 16 residues long. CDR3 amino acids: CASSSKGARAKNIKYF. The CDR3 DNA sequence: TGTGCCAGCAGTTCGAAGGGGGCCCGGGCCAAAAACATTAAGTACTTC.

The chain has TRBV29-1 and TRBJ2-7; D assignment may be TRBD1 or TRBD2 (6 bases each). Trimming took off 6 bases at V and 0 bases at J, with 15 bases between the two ends. This CDR3 spans 14 amino acids. The germline CDR1 and CDR2 sequences are SQVTM and ANQGSEA. CDR3 nucleotide sequence: TGCAGCGTGGCGGGACACGATATCTCCTACGAGCAGTACTTC. This codes for CSVAGHDISYEQYF.

The chain uses TRBV11-2 and TRBJ1-5; no definite D call. Germline V gene sequence: CDR1 SGHAT, CDR2 FQNNGV. This CDR3 is built from 13 residues. Trimming took off 1 base at V and 9 bases at J, with 10 bases between the two ends. The CDR3 DNA is TGTGCCAGCAGCTTAGGGACGACGTGGCCCCAGCATTTT. Translation gives CASSLGTTWPQHF.

This clonotype was counted at least ten times. The CDR3 sequence is CASSFPEWGRGDTEAFF. CDR3 coding DNA: TGTGCCAGCAGCTTCCCCGAGTGGGGAAGGGGGGACACTGAAGCTTTCTTT. The chain uses TRBV11-2 and TRBJ1-1; tentative D call: TRBD1 (6 bases). V lost 3 bases to trimming and J lost 3 bases, with 20 bases between them. CDR3 length: 17 residues. Germline CDR1 and CDR2: SGHAT and FQNNGV.

This clonotype was observed many times. V usage is TRBV13 and J usage is TRBJ1-3; TRBD1 agrees at 8 bases. V was pared by 5 bases and J by 2 bases, with 5 bases of the junction left unmatched. The CDR3 spans 15 residues. Germline CDR1 PRHDT, CDR2 FYEKMQ (reference sequence). CDR3 bases: TGTGCCAGCAGCGGACAGGGTGAAGCTGGAAACACCATATATTTT. The encoded protein is CASSGQGEAGNTIYF.

This clonotype has a count of ten or more. The chain has TRBV5-1 and TRBJ1-1; 9 bases agree with TRBD1. Per the germline V gene, CDR1 is SGHRS and CDR2 is YFSETQ. J gave up 2 bases and V 4 bases, and 6 bases lay outside the gene matches. The CDR3 is 15 amino acids. As DNA, the CDR3 is TGCGCCAGCAGCCCAGGGGACAGGGATAACACTGAAGCTTTCTTT. Translation gives CASSPGDRDNTEAFF.

The V and J genes are TRBV7-8 and TRBJ1-5; weak D call: TRBD1 (5 bases). The V end was cut by 4 bases, the J end by 5 bases, with 21 bases between. The CDR3 has 17 residues. The germline CDR1 and CDR2 sequences are SGHVS and FQNEAQ. CDR3 DNA sequence: TGTGCCAGCAGCTACCTCATACCGGGAGGGGTAGATCAGCCCCAGCATTTT. As protein: CASSYLIPGGVDQPQHF.

Of note for this clonotype: Sequence at one end of the junction differs from germline and may be a read error. This chain joins TRBV6-1 and TRBJ2-2; D is perhaps TRBD2 (5 bases). CDR1 is MNHNS, CDR2 SASEGT, per germline. The CDR3 is made up of 14 amino acids. This chain's CDR3 is CASSKAANTGELFF. The CDR3 coding sequence is TGTGCCAGCAGTAAAGCGGCGAACACCGGGGAGCTGTTTTTT.